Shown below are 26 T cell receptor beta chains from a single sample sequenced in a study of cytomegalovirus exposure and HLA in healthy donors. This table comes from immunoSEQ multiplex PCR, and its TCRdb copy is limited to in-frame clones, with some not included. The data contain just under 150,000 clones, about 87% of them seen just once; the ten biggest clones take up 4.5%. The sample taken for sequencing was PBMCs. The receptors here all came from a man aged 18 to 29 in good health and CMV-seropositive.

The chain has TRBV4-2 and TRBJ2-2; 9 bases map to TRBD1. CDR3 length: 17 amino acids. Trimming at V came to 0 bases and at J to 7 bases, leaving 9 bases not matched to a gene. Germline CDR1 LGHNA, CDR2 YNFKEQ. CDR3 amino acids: CASSQDGPGQGGGELFF. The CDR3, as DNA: TGTGCCAGCAGCCAAGATGGTCCGGGACAGGGCGGCGGGGAGCTGTTTTTT.

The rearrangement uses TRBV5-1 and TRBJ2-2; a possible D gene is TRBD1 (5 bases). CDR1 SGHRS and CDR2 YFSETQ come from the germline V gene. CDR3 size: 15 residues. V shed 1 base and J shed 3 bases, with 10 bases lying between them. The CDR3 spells CASSLRGLDTGELFF. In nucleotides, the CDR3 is TGCGCCAGCAGCTTGAGGGGCTTGGACACCGGGGAGCTGTTTTTT.

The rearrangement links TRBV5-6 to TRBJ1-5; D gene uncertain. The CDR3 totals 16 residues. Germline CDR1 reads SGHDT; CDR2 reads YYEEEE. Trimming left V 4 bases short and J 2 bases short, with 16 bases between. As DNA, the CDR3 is TGTGCCAGCAGCGGAGGAGGGTGGAGAGGCAATCAGCCCCAGCATTTT. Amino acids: CASSGGGWRGNQPQHF.

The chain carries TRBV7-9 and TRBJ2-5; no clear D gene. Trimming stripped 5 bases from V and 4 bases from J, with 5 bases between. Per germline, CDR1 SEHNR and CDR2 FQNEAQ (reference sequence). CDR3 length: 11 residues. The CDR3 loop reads CASSPLETQYF. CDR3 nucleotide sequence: TGTGCCAGCAGCCCATTAGAGACCCAGTACTTC.

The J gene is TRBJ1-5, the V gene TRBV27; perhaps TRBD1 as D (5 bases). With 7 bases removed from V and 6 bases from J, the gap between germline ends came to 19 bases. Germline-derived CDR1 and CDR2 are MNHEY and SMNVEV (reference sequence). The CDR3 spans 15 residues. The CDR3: CASTRTFPLGQPQHF. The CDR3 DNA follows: TGTGCCAGCACCCGGACATTTCCGTTGGGTCAGCCCCAGCATTTT.

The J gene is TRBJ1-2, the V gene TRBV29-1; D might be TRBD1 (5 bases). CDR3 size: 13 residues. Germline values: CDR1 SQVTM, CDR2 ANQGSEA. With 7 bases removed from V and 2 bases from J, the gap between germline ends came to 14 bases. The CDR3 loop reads CSARQTTNYGYTF. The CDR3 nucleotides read TGCAGCGCGCGACAGACGACAAACTATGGCTACACCTTC.

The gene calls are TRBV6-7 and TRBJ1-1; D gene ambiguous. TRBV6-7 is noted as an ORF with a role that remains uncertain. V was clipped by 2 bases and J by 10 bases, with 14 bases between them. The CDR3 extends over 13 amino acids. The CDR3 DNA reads TGTGCCAGCAGTTACACCGGCCAGGTGGGAGCTTTCTTT. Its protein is CASSYTGQVGAFF.

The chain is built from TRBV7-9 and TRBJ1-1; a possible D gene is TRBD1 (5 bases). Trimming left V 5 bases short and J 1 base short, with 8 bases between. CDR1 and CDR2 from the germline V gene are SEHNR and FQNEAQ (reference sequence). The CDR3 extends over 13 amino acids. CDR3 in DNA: TGTGCCAGCAGCCGCGGGGGGAACACTGAAGCTTTCTTT. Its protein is CASSRGGNTEAFF.

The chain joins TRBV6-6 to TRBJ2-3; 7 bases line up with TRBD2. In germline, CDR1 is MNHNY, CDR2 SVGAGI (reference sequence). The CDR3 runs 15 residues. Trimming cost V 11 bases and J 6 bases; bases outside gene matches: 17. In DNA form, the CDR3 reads TGTGCCGTCAACTCGGGGGGTGAAAGATGGGATACGCAGTATTTT. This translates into CAVNSGGERWDTQYF.

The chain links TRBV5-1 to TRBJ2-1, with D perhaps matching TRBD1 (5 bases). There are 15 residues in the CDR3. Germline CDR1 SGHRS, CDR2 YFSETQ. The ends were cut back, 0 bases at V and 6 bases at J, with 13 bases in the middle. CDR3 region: CASSLETVPSNEQFF. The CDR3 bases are TGCGCCAGCAGCTTGGAGACAGTCCCTAGCAATGAGCAGTTCTTC.

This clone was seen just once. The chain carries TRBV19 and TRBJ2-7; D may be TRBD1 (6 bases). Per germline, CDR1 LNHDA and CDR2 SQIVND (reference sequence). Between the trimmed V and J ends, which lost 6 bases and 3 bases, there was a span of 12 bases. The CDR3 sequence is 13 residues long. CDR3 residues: CASRGTRVYEQYF. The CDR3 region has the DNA TGTGCCAGTAGGGGGACAAGAGTCTACGAGCAGTACTTC.

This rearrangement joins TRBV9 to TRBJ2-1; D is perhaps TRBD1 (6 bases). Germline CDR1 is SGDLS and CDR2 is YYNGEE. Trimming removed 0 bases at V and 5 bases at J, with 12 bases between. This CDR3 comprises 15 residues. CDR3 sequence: CASSVVEGVNNEQFF. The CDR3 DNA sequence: TGTGCCAGCAGCGTAGTTGAGGGGGTGAACAATGAGCAGTTCTTC.

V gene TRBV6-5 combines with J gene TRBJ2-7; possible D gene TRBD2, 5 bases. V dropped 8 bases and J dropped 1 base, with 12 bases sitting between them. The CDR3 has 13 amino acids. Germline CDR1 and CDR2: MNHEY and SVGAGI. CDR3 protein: CASGSQQSYEQYF. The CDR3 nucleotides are TGTGCCAGCGGGAGCCAACAATCCTACGAGCAGTACTTC.

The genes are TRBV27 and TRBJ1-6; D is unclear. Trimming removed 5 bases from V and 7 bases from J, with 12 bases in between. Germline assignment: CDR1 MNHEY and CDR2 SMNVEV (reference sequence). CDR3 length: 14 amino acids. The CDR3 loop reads CASSPIGGNSPLHF. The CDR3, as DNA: TGTGCCAGCAGTCCCATCGGCGGGAATTCACCCCTCCACTTT.

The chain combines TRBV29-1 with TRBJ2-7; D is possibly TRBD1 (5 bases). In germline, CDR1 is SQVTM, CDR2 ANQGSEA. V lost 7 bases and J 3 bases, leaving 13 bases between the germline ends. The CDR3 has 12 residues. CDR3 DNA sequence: TGCAGCGCTACGACAGAGTACTACGAGCAGTACTTC. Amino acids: CSATTEYYEQYF.

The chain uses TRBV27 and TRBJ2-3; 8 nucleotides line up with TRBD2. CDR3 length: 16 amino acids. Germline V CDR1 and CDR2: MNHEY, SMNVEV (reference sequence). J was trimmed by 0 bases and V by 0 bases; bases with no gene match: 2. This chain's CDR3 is CASSLSASGSTDTQYF. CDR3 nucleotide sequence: TGTGCCAGCAGTTTATCGGCTAGCGGGAGCACAGATACGCAGTATTTT.

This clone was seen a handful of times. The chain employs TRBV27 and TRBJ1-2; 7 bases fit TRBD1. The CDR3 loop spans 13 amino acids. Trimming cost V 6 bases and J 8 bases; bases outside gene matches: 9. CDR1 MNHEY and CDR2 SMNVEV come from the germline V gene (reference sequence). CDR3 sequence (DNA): TGTGCCAGCAGATGGACAGGAGGCAGAGGCTACACCTTC. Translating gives CASRWTGGRGYTF.

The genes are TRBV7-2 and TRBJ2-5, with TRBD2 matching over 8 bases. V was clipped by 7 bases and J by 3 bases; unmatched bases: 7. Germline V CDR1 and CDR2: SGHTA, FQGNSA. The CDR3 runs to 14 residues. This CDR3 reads CASTFRREEETQYF. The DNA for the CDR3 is TGTGCCAGCACCTTCAGGCGGGAGGAAGAGACCCAGTACTTC. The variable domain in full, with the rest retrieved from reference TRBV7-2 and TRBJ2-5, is GAGVSQSPSNKVTEKGKDVELRCDPISGHTALYWYRQSLGQGLEFLIYFQGNSAPDKSGLPSDRFSAERTGGSVSTLTIQRTQQEDSAVYLCASTFRREEETQYFGPGTRLLVL.

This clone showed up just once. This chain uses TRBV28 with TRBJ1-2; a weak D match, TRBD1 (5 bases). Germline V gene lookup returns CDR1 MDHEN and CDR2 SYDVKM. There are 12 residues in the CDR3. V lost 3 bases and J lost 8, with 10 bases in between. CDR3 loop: CASSFRGFGYTF. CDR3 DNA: TGTGCCAGCAGTTTTAGGGGTTTCGGCTACACCTTC.

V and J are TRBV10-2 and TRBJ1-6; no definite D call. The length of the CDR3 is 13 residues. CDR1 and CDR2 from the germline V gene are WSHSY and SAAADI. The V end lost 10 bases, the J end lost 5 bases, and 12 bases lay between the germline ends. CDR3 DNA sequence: TGCGCCACCCAAGACATTGATAATTCACCCCTCCACTTT. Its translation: CATQDIDNSPLHF.

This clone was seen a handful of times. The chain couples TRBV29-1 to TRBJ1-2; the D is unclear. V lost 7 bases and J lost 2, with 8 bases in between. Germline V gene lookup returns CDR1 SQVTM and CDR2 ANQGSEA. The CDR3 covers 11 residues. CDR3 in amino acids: CSAPKNYGYTF. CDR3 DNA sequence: TGCAGCGCCCCTAAAAACTATGGCTACACCTTC.

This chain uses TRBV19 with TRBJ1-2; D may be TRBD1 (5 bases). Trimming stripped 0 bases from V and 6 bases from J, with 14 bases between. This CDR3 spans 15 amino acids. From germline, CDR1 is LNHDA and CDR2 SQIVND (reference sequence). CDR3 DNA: TGTGCCAGTAGTATAGACTGGGGGGTAGGCGATGGCTACACCTTC. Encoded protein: CASSIDWGVGDGYTF.

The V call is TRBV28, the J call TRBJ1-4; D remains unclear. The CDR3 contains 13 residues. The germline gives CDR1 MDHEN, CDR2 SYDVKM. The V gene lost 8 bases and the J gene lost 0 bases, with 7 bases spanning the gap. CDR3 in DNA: TGTGCCAGCGAGGCGACAACTAATGAAAAACTGTTTTTT. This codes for CASEATTNEKLFF.

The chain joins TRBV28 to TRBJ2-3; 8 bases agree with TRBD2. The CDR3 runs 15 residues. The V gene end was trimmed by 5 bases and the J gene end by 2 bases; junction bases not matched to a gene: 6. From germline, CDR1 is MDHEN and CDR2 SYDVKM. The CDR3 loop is CASSGGGRNTDTQYF. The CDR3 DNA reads TGTGCCAGCAGTGGCGGGGGGAGAAACACAGATACGCAGTATTTT.

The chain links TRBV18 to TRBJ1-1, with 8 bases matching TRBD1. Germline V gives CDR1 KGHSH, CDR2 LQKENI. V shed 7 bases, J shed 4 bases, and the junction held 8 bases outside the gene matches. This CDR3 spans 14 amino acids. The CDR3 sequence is CASFSGGSGTEAFF. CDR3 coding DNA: TGTGCCAGCTTTTCAGGGGGCAGCGGCACTGAAGCTTTCTTT.

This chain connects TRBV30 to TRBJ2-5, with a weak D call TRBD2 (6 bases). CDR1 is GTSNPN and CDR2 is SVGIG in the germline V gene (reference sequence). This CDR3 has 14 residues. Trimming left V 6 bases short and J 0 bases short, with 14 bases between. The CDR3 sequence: CACSTGTDQETQYF. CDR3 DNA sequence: TGTGCCTGTTCTACCGGGACTGACCAAGAGACCCAGTACTTC. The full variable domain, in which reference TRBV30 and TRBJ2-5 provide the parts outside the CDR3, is SQTIHQWPATLVQPVGSPLSLECTVEGTSNPNLYWYRQAAGRGLQLLFYSVGIGQISSEVPQNLSASRPQDRQFILSSKKLLLSDSGFYLCACSTGTDQETQYFGPGTRLLVL.